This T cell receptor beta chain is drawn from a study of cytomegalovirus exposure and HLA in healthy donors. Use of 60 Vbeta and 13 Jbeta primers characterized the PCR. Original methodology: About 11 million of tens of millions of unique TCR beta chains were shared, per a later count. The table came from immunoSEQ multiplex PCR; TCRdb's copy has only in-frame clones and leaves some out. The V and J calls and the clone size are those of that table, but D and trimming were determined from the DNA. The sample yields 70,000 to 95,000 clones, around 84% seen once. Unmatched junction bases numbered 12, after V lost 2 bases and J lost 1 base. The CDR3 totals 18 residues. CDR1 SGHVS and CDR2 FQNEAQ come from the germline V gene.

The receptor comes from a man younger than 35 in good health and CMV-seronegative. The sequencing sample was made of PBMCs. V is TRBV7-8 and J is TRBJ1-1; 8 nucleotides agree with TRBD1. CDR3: CASSLSTGTGFTNTEAFF. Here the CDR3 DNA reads TGTGCCAGCAGCTTATCTACCGGGACAGGATTTACGAACACTGAAGCTTTCTTT. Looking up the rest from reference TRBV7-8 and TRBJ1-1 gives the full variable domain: GAGVSQSPRYKVAKRGQDVALRCDPISGHVSLFWYQQALGQGPEFLTYFQNEAQLDKSGLPSDRFFAERPEGSVSTLKIQRTQQEDSAVYLCASSLSTGTGFTNTEAFFGQGTRLTVV.